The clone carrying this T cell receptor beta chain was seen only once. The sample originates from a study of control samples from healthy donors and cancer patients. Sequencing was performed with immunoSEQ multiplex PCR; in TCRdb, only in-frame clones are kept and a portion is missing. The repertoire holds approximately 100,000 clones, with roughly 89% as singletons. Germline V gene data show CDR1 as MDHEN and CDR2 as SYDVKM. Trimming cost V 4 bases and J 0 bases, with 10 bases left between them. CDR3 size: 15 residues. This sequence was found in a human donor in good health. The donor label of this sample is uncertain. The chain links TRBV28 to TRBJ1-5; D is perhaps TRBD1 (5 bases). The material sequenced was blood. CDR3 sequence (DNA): TGTGCCAGCAGTTATTGGGGGGATAGCAATCAGCCCCAGCATTTT. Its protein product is CASSYWGDSNQPQHF.